The clone carrying this T cell receptor (beta chain) has ten or more counts. The antigen is not known. The data stem from a study of metastatic and nonmetastatic thyroid tumors. Study in general: The comparison covered peripheral blood and tumor or nodule tissue in malignant and benign thyroid patients. Study-level findings and limits: TCR beta diversity was reportedly significantly higher in malignant thyroid tumors than benign nodules, in blood and tumor.

TCRdb re-clonotyped the PCR reads through MiXCR. The sample includes tens of thousands of clones, approximately 20% seen only once; the top ten take 8% to 11%. Until they underwent thyroid surgery, no patient had received any treatment. V lost 8 bases and J lost 4; bases outside the gene matches: 10. CDR1 and CDR2 from the germline V gene are KGHSH and LQKENI. The CDR3 is made up of 15 amino acids. This rearrangement joins TRBV18 to TRBJ2-3; TRBD2 aligns across 9 bases. The source is a female donor with papillary thyroid cancer or a benign thyroid nodule (not recorded which). Some clones in this sample may be carry-over from other donors' samples. The sample taken for sequencing was blood. The chain's CDR3 is CASRQAGGLSDTQYF. In nucleotides, the CDR3 is TGTGCCAGCCGACAGGCGGGGGGGCTTTCAGATACGCAGTATTTT. The full variable domain, rest sourced from reference TRBV18 and TRBJ2-3, is NAGVMQNPRHLVRRRGQEARLRCSPMKGHSHVYWYRQLPEEGLKFMVYLQKENIIDESGMPKERFSAEFPKEGPSILRIQQVVRGDSAAYFCASRQAGGLSDTQYFGPGTRLTVL.